The 29 T cell receptor beta chains below all came from one sample that was sequenced in a study of OX40 agonist ivuxolimab in advanced cancers. Produced via immunoSEQ multiplex PCR; TCRdb's table is partial and in-frame only. The sample contains tens of thousands of clones, 75% to 90% of which appear only once. This sample comprised CD4+ or CD8+ T cells sorted from blood, obtained in a trial of the OX40 agonist ivuxolimab. The receptor source for this set is an adult with an advanced solid tumor such as melanoma, head and neck, liver or kidney cancer.

Only one count was recorded for this clone. The rearrangement joins TRBV7-9 to TRBJ2-1; D call uncertain. The germline V gene encodes CDR1 SEHNR and CDR2 FQNEAQ (reference sequence). Trimming stripped 3 bases from V and 4 bases from J, with 4 bases between. The CDR3 consists of 12 residues. CDR3 loop: CASSFPYNEQFF. CDR3 nucleotide sequence: TGTGCCAGCAGCTTCCCTTACAATGAGCAGTTCTTC.

The rearrangement uses TRBV6-1 and TRBJ2-5, with a weak D call TRBD2 (5 bases). Germline V lookup: CDR1 MNHNS, CDR2 SASEGT. V was clipped by 9 bases and J by 2 bases, with 16 bases between them. This CDR3 has 14 amino acids. CDR3 DNA sequence: TGTGCCAGTGTTCTTGGAGGACCGCAAGAGACCCAGTACTTC. Translated, it gives CASVLGGPQETQYF.

Here the CDR3 DNA reads TGTGCCAGCAGCGTAGAAAATGAGCAGTTCTTC. Its protein is CASSVENEQFF. The chain couples TRBV9 to TRBJ2-1; D not resolved. The CDR3 consists of 11 residues. Trimming removed 0 bases at V and 7 bases at J, with 2 bases between. CDR1 and CDR2 from the germline V gene are SGDLS and YYNGEE.

The chain links TRBV9 to TRBJ2-1; 8 bases map to TRBD1. The junction had 3 bases not matched to a gene; V was cut back by 4 bases and J by 0 bases. The CDR3 covers 15 residues. The germline gives CDR1 SGDLS, CDR2 YYNGEE. The DNA of the CDR3 is TGTGCCAGCAGCACCGGACAGGGCTCCTACAATGAGCAGTTCTTC. Its translation: CASSTGQGSYNEQFF.

The chain has TRBV11-2 and TRBJ1-1; unclear D gene. The germline gives CDR1 SGHAT, CDR2 FQNNGV. The CDR3 runs 16 residues. With 4 bases removed from V and 4 bases from J, the gap between germline ends came to 19 bases. CDR3: CASSSDPGSLGTEAFF. Written as DNA, the CDR3 is TGTGCCAGCAGCTCAGACCCCGGGTCACTAGGCACTGAAGCTTTCTTT.

The V and J genes are TRBV27 and TRBJ2-5, with D possibly being TRBD1 or TRBD2 (7 bases each). CDR1 MNHEY and CDR2 SMNVEV come from the germline V gene (reference sequence). The CDR3 is 14 residues long. V was shortened by 2 bases and J by 6 bases, with 13 bases between the two germline ends. CDR3 bases: TGTGCCAGCAGTTTAGGGGAGGGGGCAAAGACCCAGTACTTC. Amino acids: CASSLGEGAKTQYF.

The chain uses TRBV5-6 and TRBJ2-7; 7 nucleotides align to TRBD2. CDR1 and CDR2 (germline): SGHDT, YYEEEE. Trimming cost V 3 bases and J 7 bases; bases outside gene matches: 4. The CDR3 length is 12 residues. The chain's CDR3 is CASSSVGREQYF. The CDR3, as DNA: TGTGCCAGCAGCTCCGTCGGGAGGGAGCAGTACTTC.

The CDR3 nucleotides are TGTGCCAGCAGTTTAATAGGACAGGGCAAGAAGGAAAAACTGTTTTTT. This translates into CASSLIGQGKKEKLFF. The V call is TRBV28, the J call TRBJ1-4; 8 bases fit TRBD1. CDR3 length equals 16 residues. V trimming: 2 bases; J trimming: 8 bases; junction bases outside the gene matches: 10. Germline V gives CDR1 MDHEN, CDR2 SYDVKM.

V is TRBV5-8 and J is TRBJ1-2, with D possibly matching TRBD1 (5 bases). V lost 0 bases, J lost 4 bases, and 13 bases lay in between. CDR3 length equals 15 residues. Germline V gene lookup returns CDR1 SGHTS and CDR2 YDEGEE. The CDR3 loop reads CASSLGSGQGYGYTF. CDR3 sequence (DNA): TGTGCCAGCAGCTTGGGATCGGGGCAGGGCTATGGCTACACCTTC.

The chain uses TRBV29-1 and TRBJ1-2; the D is unclear. CDR1 and CDR2 (germline): SQVTM, ANQGSEA. This CDR3 has 15 amino acids. The V end was cut by 2 bases, the J end by 0 bases, with 13 bases between. The CDR3 DNA sequence: TGCAGCGTTGAAAGCGGGAACCTAGCTAACTATGGCTACACCTTC. Residues: CSVESGNLANYGYTF.

V gene TRBV28 combines with J gene TRBJ1-1; perhaps TRBD1 as D (5 bases). Germline-derived CDR1 and CDR2 are MDHEN and SYDVKM. Trimming cost V 1 base and J 9 bases, with 15 bases left between them. The CDR3 has 14 amino acids. CDR3 in DNA: TGTGCCAGCAGTTTATTTTCACGGGCAGGGCAAGCTTTCTTT. Residues: CASSLFSRAGQAFF.

The chain combines TRBV2 with TRBJ2-5; the match to TRBD2 covers 14 bases. Unmatched junction bases numbered 17, after V lost 10 bases and J lost 4 bases. The CDR3 has 18 residues. The germline gives CDR1 SNHLY, CDR2 FYNNEI. The CDR3 is CANSRQPGLAGVGETQYF. CDR3 coding DNA: TGTGCCAACTCGAGACAGCCGGGACTAGCGGGAGTCGGAGAGACCCAGTACTTC.

This chain links TRBV27 with TRBJ2-3; possible D gene TRBD1, 5 bases. V was shortened by 7 bases and J by 2 bases, with 16 bases between the two germline ends. This CDR3 is built from 15 residues. Germline CDR1 MNHEY, CDR2 SMNVEV (reference sequence). The CDR3 DNA reads as TGTGCCAGCACAGGGTTTAAAGGGGCCACAGATACGCAGTATTTT. Amino acids: CASTGFKGATDTQYF.

This clone was picked up one time. This chain connects TRBV5-1 to TRBJ1-2; perhaps TRBD1 as D (6 bases). Germline CDR1 SGHRS, CDR2 YFSETQ. V shed 2 bases and J shed 2 bases, with 13 bases lying between them. The CDR3 has 15 residues. The CDR3 region has the DNA TGCGCCAGCAGCTTTGGGACCCAGGGGAACTATGGCTACACCTTC. Translating it yields CASSFGTQGNYGYTF.

The chain uses TRBV19 and TRBJ2-3, with 7 bases that match TRBD1. This CDR3 is 16 amino acids long. After removal of 5 bases from V and 0 bases from J, the junction contained 8 bases not matched to a gene. CDR1 and CDR2 from the germline V gene are LNHDA and SQIVND (reference sequence). The CDR3 loop reads CASSPRQGTSTDTQYF. The CDR3 DNA follows: TGTGCCAGTAGTCCAAGACAGGGAACAAGCACAGATACGCAGTATTTT.

The chain carries TRBV7-3 and TRBJ2-2; TRBD2 aligns across 12 bases. This CDR3 has 19 amino acids. Germline loops: CDR1 SGHTA, CDR2 FQGTGA. V dropped 5 bases and J dropped 3; count of bases not matched to a gene: 13. The CDR3: CASSMPLAGGPSDTGELFF. CDR3 DNA: TGTGCCAGCAGCATGCCTCTAGCGGGGGGGCCTTCGGACACCGGGGAGCTGTTTTTT.

The J gene is TRBJ1-5, the V gene TRBV18, with D tentatively TRBD1 (5 bases). V was shortened by 1 base and J by 3 bases, with 10 bases between the two germline ends. The CDR3 is made up of 15 amino acids. The germline V gene encodes CDR1 KGHSH and CDR2 LQKENI. CDR3 DNA: TGTGCCAGCTCACCACAGGGGAAGGACAATCAGCCCCAGCATTTT. As protein: CASSPQGKDNQPQHF. Full variable domain (missing parts from reference TRBV18 and TRBJ1-5): NAGVMQNPRHLVRRRGQEARLRCSPMKGHSHVYWYRQLPEEGLKFMVYLQKENIIDESGMPKERFSAEFPKEGPSILRIQQVVRGDSAAYFCASSPQGKDNQPQHFGDGTRLSIL.

The chain has TRBV7-2 and TRBJ1-3; D possibly corresponds to TRBD1 (6 bases). Trimming stripped 1 base from V and 5 bases from J, with 12 bases between. Germline CDR1 is SGHTA and CDR2 is FQGNSA. The CDR3 is made up of 15 amino acids. The CDR3 nucleotides are TGTGCCAGCAGCTTAGTAGGGGGGGCCCGAAACACCATATATTTT. This codes for CASSLVGGARNTIYF.

The chain is built from TRBV29-1 and TRBJ1-2; 10 nucleotides agree with TRBD1. This CDR3 has 14 residues. Per the germline V gene, CDR1 is SQVTM and CDR2 is ANQGSEA. Trimming took 2 bases from V and 6 from J; bases not matched to a gene: 6. The CDR3 reads CSVEPGTGENGYTF. The CDR3 bases are TGCAGCGTTGAACCCGGGACAGGGGAGAATGGCTACACCTTC. The full variable domain, its missing parts supplied by reference TRBV29-1 and TRBJ1-2, is SAVISQKPSRDICQRGTSLTIQCQVDSQVTMMFWYRQQPGQSLTLIATANQGSEATYESGFVIDKFPISRPNLTFSTLTVSNMSPEDSSIYLCSVEPGTGENGYTFGSGTRLTVV.

V gene TRBV28 combines with J gene TRBJ2-7; 9 bases align to TRBD2. CDR1 MDHEN and CDR2 SYDVKM come from the germline V gene. The junction had 14 bases not matched to a gene; V was cut back by 5 bases and J by 6 bases. The CDR3 loop spans 16 amino acids. The CDR3 DNA is TGTGCCAGCAGTCTTAGCGGGAGAGGCCACCCCCGCGAGCAGTACTTC. Translated, it gives CASSLSGRGHPREQYF.

The rearrangement joins TRBV28 to TRBJ2-3; D remains ambiguous. V lost 5 bases and J lost 0, with 12 bases in between. CDR1 is MDHEN and CDR2 is SYDVKM in the germline V gene. CDR3 size: 15 residues. DNA of the CDR3: TGTGCCAGCAGTACATTTAGGTCTAGCACAGATACGCAGTATTTT. Its protein is CASSTFRSSTDTQYF.

V usage is TRBV28 and J usage is TRBJ1-3; no definite D call. The CDR3 contains 15 residues. CDR1 is MDHEN, CDR2 SYDVKM, per germline. Trimming pared 6 bases from V and 1 base from J, leaving 13 bases between. This CDR3 reads CASSLGVGSGNTIYF. CDR3 coding DNA: TGTGCCAGCAGCCTGGGTGTAGGTTCTGGAAACACCATATATTTT.

The chain uses TRBV5-1 and TRBJ1-6; tentatively, D is TRBD1 (5 bases). Trimming removed 0 bases from V and 6 bases from J, with 10 bases in between. Germline CDR1 is SGHRS and CDR2 is YFSETQ. The CDR3 length is 15 residues. The CDR3 spells CASSLDGGGNSPLHF. The CDR3 DNA reads as TGCGCCAGCAGCTTGGATGGGGGTGGTAATTCACCCCTCCACTTT.

The J gene is TRBJ1-6, the V gene TRBV5-6; no firm D call. V was pared by 0 bases and J by 4 bases, with 8 bases between. Germline V gives CDR1 SGHDT, CDR2 YYEEEE. The CDR3 consists of 15 residues. This CDR3 is CASSLGSLYNSPLHF. The CDR3 region has the DNA TGTGCCAGCAGCTTGGGGTCCCTGTATAATTCACCCCTCCACTTT.

This rearrangement joins TRBV2 to TRBJ2-7; D not certain. V was pared by 5 bases and J by 4 bases, with 6 bases between. This CDR3 is 11 amino acids long. Germline values: CDR1 SNHLY, CDR2 FYNNEI. CDR3 sequence reads: CASSNYYEQYF. The CDR3 nucleotides are TGTGCCAGCAGTAATTATTACGAGCAGTACTTC. Full variable domain (missing parts from reference TRBV2 and TRBJ2-7): EPEVTQTPSHQVTQMGQEVILRCVPISNHLYFYWYRQILGQKVEFLVSFYNNEISEKSEIFDDQFSVERPDGSNFTLKIRSTKLEDSAMYFCASSNYYEQYFGPGTRLTVT.

In the case of this clone: This specimen includes other DNA sequences encoding the same CDR3. The rearrangement joins TRBV29-1 to TRBJ2-3; D uncertain. Per the germline V gene, CDR1 is SQVTM and CDR2 is ANQGSEA. There are 16 residues in the CDR3. Trimming removed 6 bases from V and 3 bases from J, with 22 bases in between. CDR3 amino acids: CSVSTGSSFSTDTQYF. As DNA, the CDR3 is TGCAGCGTCTCAACGGGCTCTTCCTTTAGTACAGATACGCAGTATTTT.

This chain uses TRBV4-3 with TRBJ2-5; 12 bases align to TRBD2. The CDR3 totals 16 residues. V lost 1 base and J lost 2; bases outside the gene matches: 2. Germline lookup yields CDR1 LGHNA and CDR2 YSLEER. The CDR3 reads CASSQALAGGQETQYF. The CDR3 bases are TGCGCCAGCAGCCAAGCACTAGCGGGGGGACAAGAGACCCAGTACTTC.

The chain is built from TRBV12-5 and TRBJ1-1; D remains ambiguous. The CDR3 has 11 amino acids. The germline CDR1 and CDR2 sequences are LGHNT and FRNRAP. Trimming cost V 9 bases and J 2 bases, with 7 bases left between them. The CDR3 is CASALNTEAFF. The CDR3 coding sequence is TGTGCTAGCGCACTAAACACTGAAGCTTTCTTT.

The chain employs TRBV5-1 and TRBJ2-3; D uncertain. Germline V gene data show CDR1 as SGHRS and CDR2 as YFSETQ. This CDR3 contains 12 residues. The V end lost 2 bases, the J end lost 0 bases, and 1 base lay between the germline ends. The CDR3 nucleotides read TGCGCCAGCAGCTTCAGCACAGATACGCAGTATTTT. It specifies CASSFSTDTQYF.